The 30 T cell receptor beta chains listed next were all sequenced from one sample in a study of blood T cell repertoires in COVID-19. The assay was immunoSEQ multiplex PCR, and TCRdb's table has in-frame clones only and misses some. The repertoire holds about 140,000 clones, with about 81% as singletons. Sequencing was carried out using peripheral blood. These receptors all stem from a woman aged 80 or over with acute or convalescent COVID-19.

V gene TRBV10-1 combines with J gene TRBJ2-3; 13 bases match TRBD2. The germline gives CDR1 WNHNN, CDR2 SYGVQD (reference sequence). With 3 bases clipped from V and 6 bases from J, the junction kept 12 bases outside the gene matches. The CDR3 contains 18 residues. CDR3: CASSDGLAGEGLFDTQYF. The CDR3 nucleotides are TGCGCCAGCAGTGACGGACTAGCGGGAGAAGGGTTGTTTGATACGCAGTATTTT.

This clone was picked up one time. The rearrangement uses TRBV18 and TRBJ2-1; no firm D call. V gave up 3 bases and J gave up 11 bases, with 8 bases separating them. The CDR3 covers 11 residues. Germline CDR1 reads KGHSH; CDR2 reads LQKENI. The CDR3 DNA follows: TGTGCCAGCTCACCCCGGTCCCAGCAGTTCTTC. Protein: CASSPRSQQFF.

The chain combines TRBV12-3 or TRBV12-4 with TRBJ1-5, with D perhaps matching TRBD1 (6 bases). The CDR3 is made up of 13 amino acids. The CDR3 spells CATAGESGQPQHF. CDR3 nucleotides: TGTGCTACCGCAGGGGAGTCGGGGCAGCCCCAGCATTTT.

This CDR3 is CASSLAGASGNTIYF. CDR3 coding DNA: TGTGCCAGCAGTTTAGCTGGGGCCTCTGGAAACACCATATATTTT. The V call is TRBV27, the J call TRBJ1-3; possibly TRBD1 for D (5 bases). The CDR3 has 15 amino acids. Germline-derived CDR1 and CDR2 are MNHEY and SMNVEV (reference sequence). The germline V and J ends were trimmed by 2 bases and 0 bases, with 8 bases remaining between them.

J is TRBJ1-2 and V is TRBV28; 9 bases align to TRBD1. Germline values: CDR1 MDHEN, CDR2 SYDVKM. The trim removed 5 bases at V and 7 bases at J, leaving 11 bases unmatched. CDR3 length: 15 residues. CDR3 protein: CASSRTGVGLVGYTF. CDR3 coding DNA: TGTGCCAGCAGTCGGACAGGGGTCGGTTTGGTTGGCTACACCTTC.

The rearrangement uses TRBV18 and TRBJ2-1; D unresolved. Germline lookup yields CDR1 KGHSH and CDR2 LQKENI. CDR3 length: 14 residues. V lost 2 bases, J lost 7 bases, and 12 bases lay in between. In DNA, the CDR3 is TGTGCCAGCTCACCATCTAGGAACCCAAATGAGCAGTTCTTC. This encodes CASSPSRNPNEQFF.

This chain uses TRBV21-1 with TRBJ2-2; no check of the table's D call, TRBD2, against the DNA was made. TRBV21-1 is reported as a pseudogene. The CDR3 loop spans 19 amino acids. The CDR3, as DNA: TGTGCCAGCAGCAAGAGACTCTACCACCCAATCTGTTTCACCGGGGAGCTGTTTTTT. Protein: CASSKRLYHPICFTGELFF.

This clone came up once. The chain carries TRBV28 and TRBJ1-6; 8 bases map to TRBD1. The CDR3 runs to 17 residues. The trim removed 0 bases at V and 6 bases at J, leaving 7 bases unmatched. CDR1 and CDR2 (germline): MDHEN, SYDVKM. In nucleotides, the CDR3 is TGTGCCAGCAGTTTATGGGACAGGGCAGGGGGTAATTCACCCCTCCACTTT. This sequence encodes CASSLWDRAGGNSPLHF.

The J gene is TRBJ2-5, the V gene TRBV15; 9 bases map to TRBD1. CDR3 length: 16 amino acids. Trimming at V came to 3 bases and at J to 6 bases, leaving 11 bases not matched to a gene. Germline V lookup: CDR1 LNHNV, CDR2 YYDKDF (reference sequence). This CDR3 is CATSSRRQGGLQTQYF. CDR3 nucleotides: TGTGCCACCAGCAGTCGGCGACAGGGGGGTTTGCAGACCCAGTACTTC.

V is TRBV12-3 or TRBV12-4 and J is TRBJ1-4; no definite D call. CDR3 length equals 12 residues. The V and J ends lost 5 bases and 8 bases respectively, with 9 bases between them. CDR3: CASSPGVEKLFF. The CDR3 DNA is TGTGCCAGCAGTCCGGGAGTCGAAAAACTGTTTTTT.

CDR3 sequence reads: CASSMDPGGNEQFF. Written as DNA, the CDR3 is TGCGCCAGCAGCATGGATCCGGGGGGCAATGAGCAGTTCTTC. V is TRBV5-1 and J is TRBJ2-1; 7 positions match TRBD2. Germline loops: CDR1 SGHRS, CDR2 YFSETQ. The CDR3 is 14 amino acids. With 4 bases clipped from V and 6 bases from J, the junction kept 7 bases outside the gene matches. Full variable domain (remainder filled in from reference TRBV5-1 and TRBJ2-1): KAGVTQTPRYLIKTRGQQVTLSCSPISGHRSVSWYQQTPGQGLQFLFEYFSETQRNKGNFPGRFSGRQFSNSRSEMNVSTLELGDSALYLCASSMDPGGNEQFFGPGTRLTVL.

The chain has TRBV21-1 and TRBJ2-1; no check of the table's D call, TRBD2, against the DNA was made. TRBV21-1 is given as a pseudogene. The CDR3 runs 17 residues. The CDR3 region is CASSKITSGRMYNEQFF. CDR3 DNA sequence: TGTGCCAGCAGCAAAATAACTAGCGGGAGGATGTACAATGAGCAGTTCTTC.

This clone was counted between two and nine times. The chain joins TRBV7-9 to TRBJ1-2, with a possible D match to TRBD1 (5 bases). This CDR3 is built from 12 residues. Trimming shortened V by 2 bases and J by 8 bases, and 9 bases separated the two germline ends. Germline CDR1 is SEHNR and CDR2 is FQNEAQ (reference sequence). CDR3 protein: CASSLRGYGYTF. The CDR3 bases are TGTGCCAGCAGCTTACGGGGGTACGGCTACACCTTC.

The chain recombines TRBV15 with TRBJ2-1; D may be TRBD2 (6 bases). The CDR3 is made up of 16 amino acids. Germline V gene lookup returns CDR1 LNHNV and CDR2 YYDKDF (reference sequence). The ends were cut back, 0 bases at V and 3 bases at J, with 12 bases in the middle. The CDR3 region has the DNA TGTGCCACCAGCAGAGAAAGGGGAGGAGGCTACAATGAGCAGTTCTTC. Its protein product is CATSRERGGGYNEQFF.

This sequence joins TRBV12-3 or TRBV12-4 and TRBJ1-2; possibly TRBD1 for D (6 bases). The CDR3 length is 13 residues. Trimming took off 6 bases at V and 8 bases at J, with 16 bases between the two ends. The chain's CDR3 is CASSVGGPFGYTF. In DNA, the CDR3 is TGTGCCAGCAGCGTCGGGGGGCCTTTCGGCTACACCTTC.

The chain links TRBV4-2 to TRBJ2-3; 10 positions match TRBD2. The CDR3 consists of 15 residues. Germline assignment: CDR1 LGHNA and CDR2 YNFKEQ. With 2 bases clipped from V and 6 bases from J, the junction kept 5 bases outside the gene matches. The CDR3 loop reads CASSQKAGGPDTQYF. The CDR3 DNA follows: TGTGCCAGCAGCCAAAAAGCGGGAGGGCCGGATACGCAGTATTTT.

The chain employs TRBV14 and TRBJ2-1; TRBD2 matches at 7 bases. From germline, CDR1 is SGHDN and CDR2 FVKESK. There are 16 residues in the CDR3. V was pared by 0 bases and J by 9 bases, with 11 bases of the junction left unmatched. The CDR3 reads CASSQDWTGRRTEQFF. The CDR3 bases are TGTGCCAGCAGCCAAGATTGGACCGGGAGGAGAACTGAGCAGTTCTTC. Drawing the rest from reference TRBV14 and TRBJ2-1, the complete variable domain is EAGVTQFPSHSVIEKGQTVTLRCDPISGHDNLYWYRRVMGKEIKFLLHFVKESKQDESGMPNNRFLAERTGGTYSTLKVQPAELEDSGVYFCASSQDWTGRRTEQFFGPGTRLTVL.

This clone has a handful of counts. The chain couples TRBV18 to TRBJ2-3; TRBD1 matches 7 bases. CDR1 and CDR2 from the germline V gene are KGHSH and LQKENI. This CDR3 is 14 amino acids long. J was trimmed by 3 bases and V by 6 bases; bases with no gene match: 6. CDR3 nucleotides: TGTGCCAGCTCCCTGGGACAGATTACAGATACGCAGTATTTT. Its protein product is CASSLGQITDTQYF.

J is TRBJ2-3 and V is TRBV5-1; TRBD1 might be the D (6 bases). Germline CDR1 reads SGHRS; CDR2 reads YFSETQ. This CDR3 comprises 15 residues. Trimming cost V 4 bases and J 0 bases, with 12 bases left between them. This CDR3 reads CASSVTGLSTDTQYF. The CDR3 nucleotides are TGCGCCAGCAGCGTCACAGGGCTTAGCACAGATACGCAGTATTTT.

This clone occurred once. V usage is TRBV2 and J usage is TRBJ1-6; D possibly corresponds to TRBD1 (6 bases). The CDR3 contains 15 residues. Germline CDR1 SNHLY, CDR2 FYNNEI. V was cut by 6 bases and J by 8 bases, with 17 bases left in between. The DNA of the CDR3 is TGTGCCAGCAGACCCCGGGACACTCGATATTCACCCCTCCACTTT. Translated, it gives CASRPRDTRYSPLHF.

This clone was counted a single time. This sequence joins TRBV3-1 (or the pseudogene TRBV3-2) and TRBJ2-1; 10 bases map to TRBD2. There are 18 residues in the CDR3. The V gene's germline CDR1 is LGHDT and CDR2 YNNKEL (reference sequence). J was trimmed by 1 base and V by 0 bases; bases with no gene match: 6. The CDR3 nucleotides read TGTGCCAGCAGCCAAGAGCCCCGGGGACTAGCGTCCTACAATGAGCAGTTCTTC. Amino acids: CASSQEPRGLASYNEQFF.

The rearrangement uses TRBV19 and TRBJ2-7; 11 bases agree with TRBD1. J lost 4 bases, V lost 4 bases, and 9 bases had no gene match. This CDR3 region has 16 residues. CDR1 is LNHDA, CDR2 SQIVND, per germline (reference sequence). CDR3 sequence (DNA): TGTGCCAGTAGTAGGGCCGGACAGGGGGCAAGATACGAGCAGTACTTC. This sequence encodes CASSRAGQGARYEQYF.

The J gene is TRBJ1-2, the V gene TRBV7-9; weak D call: TRBD1 (6 bases). This CDR3 comprises 16 residues. Trimming took off 5 bases at V and 3 bases at J, with 19 bases between the two ends. Germline loops: CDR1 SEHNR, CDR2 FQNEAQ (reference sequence). The CDR3 is CASSETRGPNYYGYTF. CDR3 bases: TGTGCCAGCAGCGAGACGCGGGGGCCTAACTACTATGGCTACACCTTC. Using reference TRBV7-9 and TRBJ1-2 for the parts outside the CDR3, the full variable domain is DTGVSQNPRHKITKRGQNVTFRCDPISEHNRLYWYRQTLGQGPEFLTYFQNEAQLEKSRLLSDRFSAERPKGSFSTLEIQRTEQGDSAMYLCASSETRGPNYYGYTFGSGTRLTVV.

The J gene is TRBJ2-3, the V gene TRBV5-1; no reliable D call. V lost 0 bases and J 5 bases, leaving 10 bases between the germline ends. This CDR3 has 14 amino acids. Germline loops: CDR1 SGHRS, CDR2 YFSETQ. CDR3: CASSLAPRVDTQYF. CDR3 DNA sequence: TGCGCCAGCAGCTTGGCCCCACGGGTAGATACGCAGTATTTT.

CDR3 in DNA: TGTGCCAGCAGCCAATTCGGGACAGTTGAGCAGTTCTTC. It codes for CASSQFGTVEQFF. This chain connects TRBV3-1 (or the pseudogene TRBV3-2) to TRBJ2-1, with 7 nucleotides matching TRBD1. Germline CDR1 LGHDT, CDR2 YNNKEL (reference sequence). The J segment lost 9 bases and the V segment lost 2 bases, leaving 4 bases of the junction unmatched. The CDR3 loop spans 13 amino acids.

The DNA for the CDR3 is TGTGCCAGCAGCTTGGATACGGGTCAGCCCCAGCATTTT. It is translated as CASSLDTGQPQHF. The chain has TRBV5-5 and TRBJ1-5; D uncertain. Trimming took 0 bases from V and 6 from J, leaving 7 bases between them. The CDR3 runs to 13 residues. CDR1 is SGHKS and CDR2 is YYEKEE in the germline V gene (reference sequence).

The CDR3 here is CASSRDRDKGGYTF. The CDR3 coding sequence is TGTGCCAGCAGCCGGGACAGGGATAAAGGAGGCTACACCTTC. J is TRBJ1-2 and V is TRBV5-6; 9 bases are shared with TRBD1. This CDR3 contains 14 residues. Looked up from germline, CDR1 is SGHDT and CDR2 is YYEEEE. After removal of 4 bases from V and 8 bases from J, the junction contained 9 bases not matched to a gene.

The chain couples TRBV6-5 to TRBJ1-2, with 7 bases aligning to TRBD1. V lost 4 bases and J lost 5; bases outside the gene matches: 7. The CDR3 sequence is 14 residues long. Germline loops: CDR1 MNHEY, CDR2 SVGAGI. The CDR3 nucleotides read TGTGCCAGCAGTTTAAGGGACAGCCCGTATGGCTACACCTTC. Protein: CASSLRDSPYGYTF.

This chain connects TRBV2 to TRBJ1-1; possibly TRBD1 for D (6 bases). Germline V gene lookup returns CDR1 SNHLY and CDR2 FYNNEI. The CDR3 has 13 amino acids. With 8 bases removed from V and 0 bases from J, the gap between germline ends came to 10 bases. CDR3 bases: TGTGCCAGCCTCCGGACAGTGAACACTGAAGCTTTCTTT. Its protein is CASLRTVNTEAFF. The variable domain in full, completed from reference TRBV2 and TRBJ1-1, reads EPEVTQTPSHQVTQMGQEVILRCVPISNHLYFYWYRQILGQKVEFLVSFYNNEISEKSEIFDDQFSVERPDGSNFTLKIRSTKLEDSAMYFCASLRTVNTEAFFGQGTRLTVV.

A single count supports this clone. J is TRBJ1-3 and V is TRBV4-1, with no clear D. Trimming stripped 3 bases from V and 1 base from J, with 7 bases between. This CDR3 contains 14 residues. Germline CDR1 and CDR2: MGHRA and YSYEKL. DNA for the CDR3: TGCGCCAGCAGCCATATAACTTCTGGAAACACCATATATTTT. Encoded protein: CASSHITSGNTIYF.